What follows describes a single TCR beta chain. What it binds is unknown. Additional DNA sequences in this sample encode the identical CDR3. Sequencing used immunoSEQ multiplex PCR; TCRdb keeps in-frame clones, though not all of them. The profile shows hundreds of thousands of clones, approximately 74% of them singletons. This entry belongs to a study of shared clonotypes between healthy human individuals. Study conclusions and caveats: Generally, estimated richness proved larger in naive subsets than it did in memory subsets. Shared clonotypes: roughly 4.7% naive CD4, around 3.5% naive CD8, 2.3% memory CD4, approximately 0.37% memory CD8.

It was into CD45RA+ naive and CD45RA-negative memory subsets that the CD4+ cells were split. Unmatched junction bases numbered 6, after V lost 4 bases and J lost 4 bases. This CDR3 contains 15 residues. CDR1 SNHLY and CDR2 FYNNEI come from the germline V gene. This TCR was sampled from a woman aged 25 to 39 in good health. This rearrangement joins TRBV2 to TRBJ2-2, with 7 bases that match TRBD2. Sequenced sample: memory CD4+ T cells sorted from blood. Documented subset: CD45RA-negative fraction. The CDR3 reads CASSGGRGFTGELFF. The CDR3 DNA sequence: TGTGCCAGCAGTGGTGGGAGGGGATTCACCGGGGAGCTGTTTTTT.